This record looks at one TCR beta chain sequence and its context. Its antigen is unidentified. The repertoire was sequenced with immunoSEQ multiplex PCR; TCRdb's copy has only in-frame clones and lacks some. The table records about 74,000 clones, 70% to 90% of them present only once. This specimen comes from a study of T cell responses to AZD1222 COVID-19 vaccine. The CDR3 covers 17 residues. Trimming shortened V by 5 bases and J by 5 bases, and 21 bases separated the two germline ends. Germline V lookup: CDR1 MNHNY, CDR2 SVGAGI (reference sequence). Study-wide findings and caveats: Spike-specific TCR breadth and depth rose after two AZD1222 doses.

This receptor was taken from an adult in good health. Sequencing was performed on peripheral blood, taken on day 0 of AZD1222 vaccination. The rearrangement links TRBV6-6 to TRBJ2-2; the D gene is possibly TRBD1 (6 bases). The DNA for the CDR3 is TGTGCCAGCAGTCGGCCGCTCAGGACAGTAATAACCGGGGAGCTGTTTTTT. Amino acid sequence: CASSRPLRTVITGELFF.